A single sample gave rise to the 22 T cell receptor beta chains below, sequenced in a study of metastatic and nonmetastatic thyroid tumors. Every patient was untreated before thyroid surgery. TCRdb re-processed the PCR reads through MiXCR. The sample comprises around 15,000 clones, 15% to 17% of which are singletons, and 15% to 20% rests with the top ten. Sequencing was performed on blood. All receptors derive from a female donor with papillary thyroid cancer or a benign thyroid nodule (not recorded which). Some clones in this sample may be carry-over from other donors' samples.

By share of the sample, this clone is medium-sized. The gene calls are TRBV6-1 and TRBJ2-3; 9 bases match TRBD1. CDR1 MNHNS and CDR2 SASEGT come from the germline V gene. CDR3 length: 16 residues. V lost 0 bases, J lost 8 bases, and 9 bases stayed unmatched. CDR3 sequence reads: CASSEADRQGGGTQYF. The DNA for the CDR3 is TGTGCCAGCAGTGAAGCGGACCGACAGGGGGGCGGTACGCAGTATTTT.

This clone is termed medium-sized. The J gene is TRBJ1-1, the V gene TRBV28; perhaps TRBD1 as D (6 bases). The V gene lost 3 bases and the J gene lost 5 bases, with 7 bases spanning the gap. Germline V gene lookup returns CDR1 MDHEN and CDR2 SYDVKM. The CDR3 spans 12 residues. The DNA of the CDR3 is TGTGCCAGCAGTTTCAGGGGAACTGAAGCTTTCTTT. This translates into CASSFRGTEAFF. The variable domain in full, completed from reference TRBV28 and TRBJ1-1, reads DVKVTQSSRYLVKRTGEKVFLECVQDMDHENMFWYRQDPGLGLRLIYFSYDVKMKEKGDIPEGYSVSREKKERFSLILESASTNQTSMYLCASSFRGTEAFFGQGTRLTVV.

The rearrangement uses TRBV6-2 or TRBV6-3 and TRBJ2-3, with D possibly TRBD2 on 6 matching bases. V lost 1 base and J lost 2, with 19 bases in between. The CDR3 covers 18 residues. Germline-derived CDR1 and CDR2 are MNHEY and SVGEGT. CDR3 sequence (DNA): TGTGCCAGCAGTTACTTTAAAACCGGGACTGGAGACACAGATACGCAGTATTTT. Translated, it gives CASSYFKTGTGDTDTQYF.

In this sample, this clone is medium-sized. The rearrangement uses TRBV24-1 and TRBJ2-2; possible D gene TRBD1, 6 bases. Trimming shortened V by 1 base and J by 1 base, and 9 bases separated the two germline ends. The germline gives CDR1 KGHDR, CDR2 SFDVKD. CDR3 length: 16 residues. The CDR3 region is CATSDFATGNTGELFF. The CDR3 nucleotides read TGTGCCACCAGTGATTTCGCGACAGGGAACACCGGGGAGCTGTTTTTT.

This clone was observed a few times. The chain uses TRBV19 and TRBJ1-5, with D unclear. Germline CDR1 and CDR2: LNHDA and SQIVND (reference sequence). The CDR3 contains 15 residues. V gave up 7 bases and J gave up 2 bases, with 15 bases separating them. CDR3 sequence reads: CASNPGRSRNQPQHF. CDR3 DNA sequence: TGTGCCAGTAATCCCGGACGAAGCCGCAATCAGCCCCAGCATTTT.

This clone showed up many times. The chain carries TRBV11-2 and TRBJ2-3; TRBD1 aligns across 7 bases. CDR3 length: 16 amino acids. With 4 bases clipped from V and 0 bases from J, the junction kept 7 bases outside the gene matches. Germline CDR1 SGHAT, CDR2 FQNNGV. Written as DNA, the CDR3 is TGTGCCAGCAGCTCACCGGGACAGATAAGCACAGATACGCAGTATTTT. This translates into CASSSPGQISTDTQYF.

This clone was picked up a small number of times. This chain connects TRBV28 to TRBJ2-7, with 7 bases matching TRBD2. J gave up 0 bases and V 4 bases, and 15 bases lay outside the gene matches. Germline CDR1 is MDHEN and CDR2 is SYDVKM. This CDR3 is built from 18 residues. The CDR3 sequence: CASSSWEGSLTDSYEQYF. The CDR3 nucleotides read TGTGCCAGCAGTTCCTGGGAGGGTTCCCTGACGGACTCCTACGAGCAGTACTTC.

V usage is TRBV7-8 and J usage is TRBJ1-2, with D perhaps matching TRBD1 (5 bases). CDR1 is SGHVS, CDR2 FQNEAQ, per germline. Trimming removed 2 bases from V and 3 bases from J, with 13 bases in between. The CDR3 extends over 15 amino acids. The CDR3 sequence: CASSLRGGQHYGYTF. The DNA for the CDR3 is TGTGCCAGCAGCTTAAGGGGCGGTCAACACTATGGCTACACCTTC.

This clone showed up just a few times. Different DNA sequences within this sample yield the same CDR3. CDR3 nucleotide sequence: TGCAGTGCTAGGGATCAGGGTCAAGCAGCTTTCTTT. Translation: CSARDQGQAAFF. The chain recombines TRBV20-1 with TRBJ1-1, with D possibly being TRBD1 (5 bases). With 3 bases removed from V and 10 bases from J, the gap between germline ends came to 15 bases. CDR1 is DFQATT and CDR2 is SNEGSKA in the germline V gene (reference sequence). The CDR3 spans 12 residues.

This clone was seen at least ten times. The chain links TRBV15 to TRBJ1-2, with D possibly TRBD1 on 5 matching bases. CDR1 and CDR2 (germline): LNHNV, YYDKDF (reference sequence). The CDR3 covers 16 residues. V was clipped by 1 base and J by 5 bases, with 17 bases between them. CDR3 bases: TGTGCCACCAGCAGAGGCAAGGGGACCCTGGTTTATGGCTACACCTTC. This sequence encodes CATSRGKGTLVYGYTF.

With respect to this clone: One junction end disagrees with the germline gene, perhaps due to a read error. This chain joins TRBV6-4 and TRBJ2-1, with 7 bases lining up with TRBD2. Germline CDR1 and CDR2: MRHNA and SNTAGT. This CDR3 has 15 amino acids. CDR3 nucleotides: TGTGCCCGCAGTTTTAGCGGGCCAGCCTACAATGTGCAGTTCTTC. Protein product: CARSFSGPAYNVQFF.

The V call is TRBV28, the J call TRBJ2-1, with D perhaps matching TRBD1 or TRBD2 (5 bases each). CDR3 length equals 16 residues. Trimming pared 6 bases from V and 8 bases from J, leaving 23 bases between. The germline CDR1 and CDR2 sequences are MDHEN and SYDVKM. The CDR3 bases are TGTGCCAGCAGCACCCCCGGGGACGCAGCTGGCTATGAGCAGTTCTTC. Translated: CASSTPGDAAGYEQFF.

Turning to this clone: One end of the junction is discordant with germline, which a read error may explain. The chain links TRBV27 to TRBJ1-5; D is unresolved. The germline CDR1 and CDR2 sequences are MNHEY and SMNVEV (reference sequence). The CDR3 sequence is 14 residues long. The CDR3 is CASSLQWARQPRHF. Written as DNA, the CDR3 is TGTGCCAGCAGTTTACAGTGGGCTAGGCAGCCCCGGCATTTT.

The chain is built from TRBV4-1 and TRBJ2-3; D possibly uses TRBD1 or TRBD2 (5 bases each). The CDR3 length is 13 residues. The germline V gene encodes CDR1 MGHRA and CDR2 YSYEKL. The ends were cut back, 0 bases at V and 4 bases at J, with 5 bases in the middle. The CDR3 DNA reads as TGCGCCAGCAGCCAAGAGGGGGCAGATACGCAGTATTTT. Protein: CASSQEGADTQYF.

The chain employs TRBV20-1 and TRBJ2-3; D ambiguous. CDR1 and CDR2 (germline): DFQATT, SNEGSKA (reference sequence). This CDR3 is 13 amino acids long. V lost 5 bases and J lost 7, with 16 bases in between. The CDR3 region is CSAQSTGENTQYF. The CDR3 coding sequence is TGCAGTGCTCAAAGTACGGGTGAAAATACGCAGTATTTT.

This clone was recorded many times. The chain has TRBV19 and TRBJ2-2; no reliable D call. CDR1 and CDR2 from the germline V gene are LNHDA and SQIVND (reference sequence). The CDR3 extends over 14 amino acids. V was pared by 6 bases and J by 0 bases, with 8 bases between. The CDR3 protein is CASRVGTNTGELFF. The CDR3 DNA reads TGTGCCAGTAGGGTGGGGACGAACACCGGGGAGCTGTTTTTT. The full variable domain, in which reference TRBV19 and TRBJ2-2 provide the parts outside the CDR3, is DGGITQSPKYLFRKEGQNVTLSCEQNLNHDAMYWYRQDPGQGLRLIYYSQIVNDFQKGDIAEGYSVSREKKESFPLTVTSAQKNPTAFYLCASRVGTNTGELFFGEGSRLTVL.

This clone was detected ten times or more. This chain joins TRBV4-1 and TRBJ2-2; 7 nucleotides match TRBD2. Looked up from germline, CDR1 is MGHRA and CDR2 is YSYEKL. V was pared by 7 bases and J by 3 bases, with 8 bases of the junction left unmatched. The CDR3 spans 15 residues. The CDR3 bases are TGCGCCAGCACCCGCGTGGGGAGGGACACCGGGGAGCTGTTTTTT. Encoded protein: CASTRVGRDTGELFF.

This clone was recorded at least ten times. This chain connects TRBV28 to TRBJ2-1; D is uncertain. The germline V and J ends were trimmed by 3 bases and 8 bases, with 14 bases remaining between them. The CDR3 totals 14 residues. From germline, CDR1 is MDHEN and CDR2 SYDVKM. The CDR3 DNA follows: TGTGCCAGCAGTTTCGGTGGCAGGAGCCATGAGCAGTTCTTC. Translated: CASSFGGRSHEQFF.

At least ten counts were recorded for this clone. The V call is TRBV2, the J call TRBJ1-1, with D maybe TRBD1 (6 bases). The germline V gene encodes CDR1 SNHLY and CDR2 FYNNEI. This CDR3 region has 14 residues. Trimming cost V 7 bases and J 3 bases, with 15 bases left between them. CDR3 in DNA: TGTGCCAGCATGGCAGGGGTAAGGGACACTGAAGCTTTCTTT. It is translated as CASMAGVRDTEAFF.

This clone was seen only a few times. This chain links TRBV6-1 with TRBJ1-5, with no clear D. V shed 5 bases and J shed 6 bases, with 14 bases lying between them. Germline assignment: CDR1 MNHNS and CDR2 SASEGT. The CDR3 length is 14 residues. The CDR3 nucleotides read TGTGCCAGCAGTCACCCAGGTGGGGTTCAGCCCCAGCATTTT. It is translated as CASSHPGGVQPQHF.

This clone was seen ten or more times. V gene TRBV6-1 combines with J gene TRBJ1-2; tentatively, D is TRBD1 (5 bases). Trimming took 9 bases from V and 4 from J, leaving 12 bases between them. The CDR3 is made up of 12 amino acids. Germline loops: CDR1 MNHNS, CDR2 SASEGT. Here the CDR3 reads CASSQDLYGYTF. In nucleotides, the CDR3 is TGTGCCAGTTCACAGGACCTCTATGGCTACACCTTC.

There are a few counts of this clone. This chain joins TRBV5-6 and TRBJ2-3; D remains unclear. The CDR3 loop spans 14 amino acids. The germline V gene has CDR1 SGHDT and CDR2 YYEEEE. Trimming shortened V by 4 bases and J by 0 bases, and 9 bases separated the two germline ends. The CDR3 DNA reads as TGTGCCAGCAGCGGCGGTACTAGCACAGATACGCAGTATTTT. This codes for CASSGGTSTDTQYF.